Following are 4 T cell receptor beta chains from one sample sequenced in a study of blood T cell repertoires in COVID-19. Some clones are missing from TCRdb's copy, which holds only in-frame ones; the method was immunoSEQ multiplex PCR. The sample contains around 300,000 clones, about nine tenths of which appear only once. Sample: peripheral blood. These TCRs come from a woman aged 25 to 39 with active or convalescent COVID-19.

This clone was seen only once. The V gene is TRBV3-1 (or the pseudogene TRBV3-2), the J gene TRBJ1-1; a possible D gene is TRBD1 (5 bases). CDR1 and CDR2 (germline): LGHDT, YNNKEL (reference sequence). V lost 5 bases and J 6 bases, leaving 10 bases between the germline ends. The CDR3 is 12 amino acids. CDR3 in amino acids: CASSTGAAEAFF. In nucleotides, the CDR3 is TGTGCCAGCAGCACAGGCGCGGCTGAAGCTTTCTTT.

V usage is TRBV5-5 and J usage is TRBJ2-7; 7 nucleotides align to TRBD2. V trimming: 2 bases; J trimming: 2 bases; junction bases outside the gene matches: 1. Germline CDR1 SGHKS, CDR2 YYEKEE (reference sequence). The CDR3 totals 13 residues. Here the CDR3 reads CASSLGTTYEQYF. The CDR3 nucleotides are TGTGCCAGCAGCTTAGGGACTACCTACGAGCAGTACTTC.

The rearrangement uses TRBV7-8 and TRBJ2-1; 7 nucleotides agree with TRBD2. The CDR3 is 16 amino acids. V shed 4 bases and J 4 bases; nucleotides not matched to a gene: 10. Germline CDR1 and CDR2: SGHVS and FQNEAQ. The CDR3 region has the DNA TGTGCCAGCAGCTGGGGTAGGAGCGGGGTTTACAATGAGCAGTTCTTC. Translation gives CASSWGRSGVYNEQFF.

The rearrangement links TRBV19 to TRBJ1-5; TRBD1 agrees at 9 bases. J lost 1 base, V lost 6 bases, and 16 bases had no gene match. In germline, CDR1 is LNHDA, CDR2 SQIVND (reference sequence). The CDR3 runs 19 residues. CDR3 sequence: CASRNSGTGNSPSNQPQHF. Here the CDR3 DNA reads TGTGCCAGTAGGAACTCCGGGACAGGGAACTCACCCAGCAATCAGCCCCAGCATTTT.